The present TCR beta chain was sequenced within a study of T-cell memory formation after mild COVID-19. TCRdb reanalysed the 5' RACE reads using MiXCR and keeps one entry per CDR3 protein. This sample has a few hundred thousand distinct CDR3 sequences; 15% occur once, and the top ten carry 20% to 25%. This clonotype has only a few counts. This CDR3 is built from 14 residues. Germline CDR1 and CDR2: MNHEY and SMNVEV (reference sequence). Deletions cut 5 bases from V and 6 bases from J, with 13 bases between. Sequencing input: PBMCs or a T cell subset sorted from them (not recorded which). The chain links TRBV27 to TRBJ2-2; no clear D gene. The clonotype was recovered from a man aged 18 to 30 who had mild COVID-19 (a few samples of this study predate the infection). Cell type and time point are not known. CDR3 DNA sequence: TGTGCCAGCAGTCAGGACCCCCAGCCCGGGGAGCTGTTTTTT. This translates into CASSQDPQPGELFF.